This T cell receptor (beta chain) was captured in a study of follicular helper T cells after annual influenza vaccination. General study results and limits: Rare clonotypes were missed; only roughly 8.5-23% of cells gave TCRB. ICOS+CD38+ cTfh clonality change tracked circulating plasmablast frequency change.

Here immunoSEQ multiplex PCR was the method, and the copy in TCRdb shows in-frame clones only, minus some. The table has approximately 1,300 clones, 80% seen once. The CDR3 totals 12 residues. With 7 bases removed from V and 7 bases from J, the gap between germline ends came to 8 bases. Germline V gene sequence: CDR1 MDHEN, CDR2 SYDVKM. The sample holds a few counts of this clone. What it recognizes is unknown. The time point is: 2015-2016 season, 7 days after influenza vaccination. Sorted cTfh were non-naive CD4+CXCR5+PD-1+, either ICOS+CD38+ or ICOS-CD38-. The sequence derives from an adult who received the influenza vaccine. The chain joins TRBV28 to TRBJ1-6, with no clear D. Specimen: CXCR5+ CD38+ circulating T follicular helper cells from blood, collected 7 days after influenza vaccination. Subset defined: circulating Tfh, non-naive CD4+CXCR5+PD-1+ (ICOS+CD38+ or ICOS-CD38-). CDR3 DNA sequence: TGTGCCAGCAAGGATGCCAATTCACCCCTCCACTTT. It is translated as CASKDANSPLHF.